A single T cell receptor (beta chain) is shown here with its context. Germline CDR1 and CDR2: SGHRS and YFSETQ. V gave up 6 bases and J gave up 2 bases; unmatched junction bases: 4. CDR3 length: 14 residues. TCRdb keeps only in-frame clones here, not all; method: immunoSEQ multiplex PCR. Of around 100,000 clones in the sample, around four fifths are singletons; the top ten hold 9.5% to 13%. The sample comes from a study of blood T cell repertoires in COVID-19. Study as a whole: Some COVID-19 samples were acute and others convalescent; all came from the United States, Italy and Spain.

The sequenced sample was peripheral blood. The origin of this receptor is a woman aged 70-85 years with acute or convalescent COVID-19. V and J are TRBV5-1 and TRBJ2-3, with TRBD2 identical over 9 bases. CDR3: CASNLAGNTDTQYF. The CDR3, as DNA: TGCGCCAGCAATCTAGCGGGGAACACAGATACGCAGTATTTT.